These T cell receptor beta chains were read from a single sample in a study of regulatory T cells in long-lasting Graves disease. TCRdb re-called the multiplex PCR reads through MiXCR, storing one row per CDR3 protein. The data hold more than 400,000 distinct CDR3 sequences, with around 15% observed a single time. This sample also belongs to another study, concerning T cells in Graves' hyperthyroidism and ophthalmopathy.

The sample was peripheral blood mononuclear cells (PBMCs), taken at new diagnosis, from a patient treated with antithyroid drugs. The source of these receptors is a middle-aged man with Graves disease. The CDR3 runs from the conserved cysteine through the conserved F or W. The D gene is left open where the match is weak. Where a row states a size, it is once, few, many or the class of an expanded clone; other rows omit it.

CDR3 DNA: TGTGCCAGCAGCCAAGGACTAGCGGGATTAGAGACCCAGTACTTC; CDR3 protein: CASSQGLAGLETQYF; D gene: TRBD2; V gene: TRBV14; clone size: -; J gene: TRBJ2-5
CDR3 DNA: TGCGCCAGCAGCCAAGATCGCGGAGCGGGCGTTGCAGATACGCAGTATTTT; CDR3 protein: CASSQDRGAGVADTQYF; D gene: -; V gene: TRBV4-1; clone size: many; J gene: TRBJ2-3
CDR3 DNA: TGTGCCAGCAGCCTCCGGACTTGGCGAGATACGCAGTATTTT; CDR3 protein: CASSLRTWRDTQYF; D gene: -; V gene: TRBV7-8; clone size: many; J gene: TRBJ2-3
CDR3 DNA: TGTGCCTGGAGCAAGGTTGATGAAGCTTTCTTT; CDR3 protein: CAWSKVDEAFF; D gene: -; V gene: TRBV30; clone size: many; J gene: TRBJ1-1
CDR3 DNA: TGCGCCAGCAGCCTTGGTCCGCCCTCGGGGACCTTCTACGAGCAGTACTTC; CDR3 protein: CASSLGPPSGTFYEQYF; D gene: -; V gene: TRBV5-1; clone size: -; J gene: TRBJ2-7
CDR3 DNA: TGTGCCAGCAGTTTACCGGGACGGCTTGGAAACACCATATATTTT; CDR3 protein: CASSLPGRLGNTIYF; D gene: -; V gene: TRBV28; clone size: -; J gene: TRBJ1-3
CDR3 DNA: TGCGCCAGCAGCCAGAGGGGGGAAGTTGGTGAAAAACTGTTTTTT; CDR3 protein: CASSQRGEVGEKLFF; D gene: -; V gene: TRBV4-1; clone size: few; J gene: TRBJ1-4
CDR3 DNA: TGTGCCAGCAGTTTGCCACTAGCGGCCCACGAGCAGTACTTC; CDR3 protein: CASSLPLAAHEQYF; D gene: TRBD2; V gene: TRBV28; clone size: many; J gene: TRBJ2-7
CDR3 DNA: TGTGCCAGCAGCACCGGGACAGGGGGCGTCGGCACAGATACGCAGTATTTT; CDR3 protein: CASSTGTGGVGTDTQYF; D gene: TRBD1; V gene: TRBV5-5; clone size: -; J gene: TRBJ2-3
CDR3 DNA: TGCAGCGCTGACCCGGGATTCGGGTACGAGCAGTACTTC; CDR3 protein: CSADPGFGYEQYF; D gene: -; V gene: TRBV29-1; clone size: -; J gene: TRBJ2-7
CDR3 DNA: TGCAGCGTAGCCGAGGGGCGGGGTGAGCAGTTCTTC; CDR3 protein: CSVAEGRGEQFF; D gene: -; V gene: TRBV29-1; clone size: many; J gene: TRBJ2-1
CDR3 DNA: TGCAGCGTTGTGGTAGGTCTCTCCTACGAGCAGTACTTC; CDR3 protein: CSVVVGLSYEQYF; D gene: -; V gene: TRBV29-1; clone size: many; J gene: TRBJ2-7
CDR3 DNA: TGTGCCAGCAGCCAAGAGGCGGGAGGCAACTTAGCCAAAAACATTCAGTACTTC; CDR3 protein: CASSQEAGGNLAKNIQYF; D gene: TRBD2; V gene: TRBV3-1; clone size: many; J gene: TRBJ2-4
CDR3 DNA: TGTGCCACCAGCAGGGTGGGAAGCAATCAGCCCCAGCATTTT; CDR3 protein: CATSRVGSNQPQHF; D gene: -; V gene: TRBV15; clone size: few; J gene: TRBJ1-5
CDR3 DNA: TGCGCCAGCAGCTTCACAGGGTGGGACTATGGCTACACCTTC; CDR3 protein: CASSFTGWDYGYTF; D gene: -; V gene: TRBV5-1; clone size: many; J gene: TRBJ1-2
CDR3 DNA: TGCGCCAGCAGCTTGGGGGGGGTGGATGAGCAGTTCTTC; CDR3 protein: CASSLGGVDEQFF; D gene: -; V gene: TRBV5-1; clone size: many; J gene: TRBJ2-1
CDR3 DNA: TGTGCCAGCAGCTCCCTCGGGGGAAGGACTAGCGGGAGGCTCACCGGGGAGCTGTTTTTT; CDR3 protein: CASSSLGGRTSGRLTGELFF; D gene: TRBD2; V gene: TRBV11-2; clone size: -; J gene: TRBJ2-2
CDR3 DNA: TGCGCCAGCAGCTTGGCCAATTTCCCCCGAGAGACCCAGTACTTC; CDR3 protein: CASSLANFPRETQYF; D gene: -; V gene: TRBV5-1; clone size: few; J gene: TRBJ2-5
CDR3 DNA: TGTGCCAGCTCACCACTTTCAAAGGTCCGCTATGGCTACACCTTC; CDR3 protein: CASSPLSKVRYGYTF; D gene: -; V gene: TRBV18; clone size: -; J gene: TRBJ1-2
CDR3 DNA: TGTGCCAGCAGTGAATTGGGAGGGAGGGCCTACGGGGAGCTGTTTTTT; CDR3 protein: CASSELGGRAYGELFF; D gene: TRBD2; V gene: TRBV6-2/TRBV6-3; clone size: once; J gene: TRBJ2-2
CDR3 DNA: TGTGCCAGCAGCTTAAGCGGGAGTCAAGAGACCCAGTACTTC; CDR3 protein: CASSLSGSQETQYF; D gene: TRBD2; V gene: TRBV28; clone size: many; J gene: TRBJ2-5
CDR3 DNA: TGTGCCAGCAGGGAACTAGCGGGTACCACCGGGGAGCTGTTTTTT; CDR3 protein: CASRELAGTTGELFF; D gene: TRBD2; V gene: TRBV2; clone size: -; J gene: TRBJ2-2
CDR3 DNA: TGTGCCAGCAGCCACAGTCAGCGGGAGGGCCTCGAGCAGTACTTC; CDR3 protein: CASSHSQREGLEQYF; D gene: TRBD2; V gene: TRBV3-1; clone size: many; J gene: TRBJ2-7
CDR3 DNA: TGTGCCAGCAGTTTTGCAGGAAGCAATCAGCCCCAGCATTTT; CDR3 protein: CASSFAGSNQPQHF; D gene: -; V gene: TRBV28; clone size: few; J gene: TRBJ1-5
CDR3 DNA: TGTGCCAGCAGCTTTGGCAGGGTTAATTCACCCCTCCACTTT; CDR3 protein: CASSFGRVNSPLHF; D gene: -; V gene: TRBV6-1; clone size: few; J gene: TRBJ1-6
CDR3 DNA: TGTGCCATCAGTGAGTCGAGTGGCGGTTTTAGCACAGATACGCAGTATTTT; CDR3 protein: CAISESSGGFSTDTQYF; D gene: -; V gene: TRBV10-3; clone size: many; J gene: TRBJ2-3
CDR3 DNA: TGCAGCGTTGAAGCCTCTAGTTATGTGCAGTTCTTC; CDR3 protein: CSVEASSYVQFF; D gene: -; V gene: TRBV29-1; clone size: many; J gene: TRBJ2-1
CDR3 DNA: TGCAGTGCTAGTACGACAGGGGGTTTCGGCAATGAGCAGTTCTTC; CDR3 protein: CSASTTGGFGNEQFF; D gene: TRBD1; V gene: TRBV20-1; clone size: many; J gene: TRBJ2-1
CDR3 DNA: TGTGCCAGCAGTGAGGCGCGGGGCCCAGGGGAGACCCAGTACTTC; CDR3 protein: CASSEARGPGETQYF; D gene: -; V gene: TRBV2; clone size: -; J gene: TRBJ2-5